These 14 T cell receptor beta chains were sequenced from one sample in a study of T cell clones after liver transplantation. Assay: immunoSEQ multiplex PCR; the TCRdb copy retains only in-frame clones and omits some. The sample lists some 80,000 clones, less than 90% occurring once. Sequencing was performed on CD4+ T cells from blood, taken around 50 months after liver transplant. The receptors shown here come from a human patient who received a liver transplant. Some T cells may possibly be graft donor cells.

The chain uses TRBV28 and TRBJ2-2, with TRBD2 identical over 9 bases. This CDR3 contains 14 residues. V shed 8 bases and J 6 bases; nucleotides not matched to a gene: 7. Germline CDR1 and CDR2: MDHEN and SYDVKM. The CDR3 DNA sequence: TGTGCCAGCGTACGGCGGGAGGGGTCCGGGGAGCTGTTTTTT. Protein sequence: CASVRREGSGELFF.

The CDR3 region has the DNA TGTGCCAGCAGCTCCCGGACAGGGGGTCGGGTAAACACTGAAGCTTTCTTT. It yields the protein CASSSRTGGRVNTEAFF. V gene TRBV7-2 combines with J gene TRBJ1-1; 10 bases agree with TRBD1. In germline, CDR1 is SGHTA, CDR2 FQGNSA. V shed 4 bases, J shed 2 bases, and the junction held 10 bases outside the gene matches. This CDR3 region has 17 residues.

The V and J genes are TRBV6-1 and TRBJ1-4, with D hard to call. The CDR3 runs 13 residues. The germline gives CDR1 MNHNS, CDR2 SASEGT. Trimming took 7 bases from V and 4 from J, leaving 10 bases between them. CDR3 bases: TGTGCCAGCATCAGAGCCTTTAATGAAAAACTGTTTTTT. This gives the protein CASIRAFNEKLFF.

This clone was recorded only once. This sample also contains other DNA sequences that code for the same CDR3. This rearrangement joins TRBV19 to TRBJ1-5; perhaps TRBD1 as D (5 bases). The germline gives CDR1 LNHDA, CDR2 SQIVND (reference sequence). The CDR3 has 14 residues. Deletions cut 6 bases from V and 0 bases from J, with 9 bases between. The CDR3 nucleotides read TGTGCCAGTAGGTACACAGGTAGCAATCAGCCCCAGCATTTT. It translates to CASRYTGSNQPQHF. Supplemented by reference TRBV19 and TRBJ1-5, the full variable domain reads DGGITQSPKYLFRKEGQNVTLSCEQNLNHDAMYWYRQDPGQGLRLIYYSQIVNDFQKGDIAEGYSVSREKKESFPLTVTSAQKNPTAFYLCASRYTGSNQPQHFGDGTRLSIL.

The genes are TRBV7-2 and TRBJ2-7; 14 positions agree with TRBD2. The CDR3 has 18 amino acids. V gave up 5 bases and J gave up 0 bases; unmatched junction bases: 9. CDR1 and CDR2 from the germline V gene are SGHTA and FQGNSA. The CDR3 sequence: CASSARTSGRRSSYEQYF. In DNA, the CDR3 is TGTGCCAGCAGCGCCCGGACTAGCGGGAGGCGAAGCTCCTACGAGCAGTACTTC.

The V gene is TRBV4-3, the J gene TRBJ1-5; tentatively, D is TRBD1 (5 bases). CDR1 LGHNA and CDR2 YSLEER come from the germline V gene. Trimming cost V 4 bases and J 7 bases, with 14 bases left between them. The CDR3 is 14 residues long. For the CDR3, the DNA is TGCGCCAGCAGCCGGGGAGTGGGGGGACAGCCCCAGCATTTT. Translation: CASSRGVGGQPQHF.

The chain has TRBV6-1 and TRBJ2-7; D not resolved. With 4 bases removed from V and 5 bases from J, the gap between germline ends came to 3 bases. The germline gives CDR1 MNHNS, CDR2 SASEGT. The CDR3 is 10 amino acids. The CDR3 sequence is CASSGHEQYF. The CDR3 region has the DNA TGTGCCAGCAGTGGACACGAGCAGTACTTC.

The chain employs TRBV28 and TRBJ2-7; possible D gene TRBD2, 6 bases. V shed 3 bases and J shed 2 bases, with 11 bases lying between them. CDR3 length: 14 residues. Germline V lookup: CDR1 MDHEN, CDR2 SYDVKM. The CDR3 spells CASSLGRTAYEQYF. CDR3 sequence (DNA): TGTGCCAGCAGTTTGGGGAGGACTGCCTACGAGCAGTACTTC. The full variable domain, its missing parts supplied by reference TRBV28 and TRBJ2-7, is DVKVTQSSRYLVKRTGEKVFLECVQDMDHENMFWYRQDPGLGLRLIYFSYDVKMKEKGDIPEGYSVSREKKERFSLILESASTNQTSMYLCASSLGRTAYEQYFGPGTRLTVT.

This chain uses TRBV28 with TRBJ2-5; D gene unclear. This CDR3 is 14 amino acids long. Germline CDR1 MDHEN, CDR2 SYDVKM. With 5 bases removed from V and 7 bases from J, the gap between germline ends came to 17 bases. The CDR3 spells CASSPPGSAATQYF. Here the CDR3 DNA reads TGTGCCAGCAGTCCTCCGGGTTCTGCTGCGACCCAGTACTTC.

The chain joins TRBV7-7 to TRBJ1-4; no clear D. Trimming left V 2 bases short and J 4 bases short, with 11 bases between. The V gene's germline CDR1 is SSHAT and CDR2 FNYEAQ (reference sequence). This CDR3 has 15 residues. CDR3 loop: CASSLSRKINEKLFF. The CDR3 DNA is TGTGCCAGCAGCTTAAGCCGGAAAATTAATGAAAAACTGTTTTTT.

This chain connects TRBV5-6 to TRBJ2-5; D may be TRBD1 or TRBD2 (5 bases each). The V gene's germline CDR1 is SGHDT and CDR2 YYEEEE. CDR3 length equals 14 residues. Trimming took off 6 bases at V and 4 bases at J, with 16 bases between the two ends. The CDR3 protein is CASTTLRDGETQYF. In nucleotides, the CDR3 is TGTGCCAGCACTACCCTTAGGGACGGAGAGACCCAGTACTTC.

V gene TRBV27 combines with J gene TRBJ1-1; weak D call: TRBD1 (6 bases). Germline V lookup: CDR1 MNHEY, CDR2 SMNVEV (reference sequence). There are 15 residues in the CDR3. Trimming pared 4 bases from V and 4 bases from J, leaving 16 bases between. The CDR3 is CASSSREGGLTEAFF. For the CDR3, the DNA is TGTGCCAGCAGTTCAAGAGAGGGGGGGCTCACTGAAGCTTTCTTT.

This chain joins TRBV7-9 and TRBJ2-7, with D hard to call. Germline-derived CDR1 and CDR2 are SEHNR and FQNEAQ (reference sequence). This CDR3 comprises 13 residues. The V end was cut by 3 bases, the J end by 3 bases, with 9 bases between. This CDR3 reads CASSFDGRYEQYF. Here the CDR3 DNA reads TGTGCCAGCAGCTTTGACGGCCGCTACGAGCAGTACTTC.

The rearrangement links TRBV5-6 to TRBJ1-4; D is uncertain. Germline loops: CDR1 SGHDT, CDR2 YYEEEE. CDR3 size: 14 residues. Trimming removed 0 bases from V and 0 bases from J, with 3 bases in between. CDR3 region: CASSLGSTNEKLFF. CDR3 nucleotides: TGTGCCAGCAGCTTGGGTTCAACTAATGAAAAACTGTTTTTT.